Presented here are 8 T cell receptor beta chains from one specimen sequenced in a study of cytomegalovirus exposure and HLA in healthy donors. The PCR was carried out with 60 Vbeta primers and 13 Jbeta primers. Profiling relied on immunoSEQ multiplex PCR, and the TCRdb table lists in-frame clones only, not all of them. The sample lists more than 90,000 clones, about 81% occurring once. Input material: PBMCs. These receptor sequences come from a woman aged 40 to 50 in good health and CMV-seropositive.

The chain carries TRBV27 and TRBJ1-5, with D unresolved. The V gene lost 8 bases and the J gene lost 5 bases, with 16 bases spanning the gap. Looked up from germline, CDR1 is MNHEY and CDR2 is SMNVEV (reference sequence). The CDR3 covers 14 residues. DNA for the CDR3: TGTGCCAGCGGCGGCGGGCAGTTCCATCAGCCCCAGCATTTT. Translated, it gives CASGGGQFHQPQHF.

This chain links TRBV5-1 with TRBJ1-2, with no clear D. The germline V and J ends were trimmed by 4 bases and 3 bases, with 10 bases remaining between them. The length of the CDR3 is 13 residues. Germline V gene sequence: CDR1 SGHRS, CDR2 YFSETQ. In DNA form, the CDR3 reads TGCGCCAGCAGCGACTCATGGGACTATGGCTACACCTTC. Translated: CASSDSWDYGYTF.

This rearrangement joins TRBV30 to TRBJ2-4; the D gene is possibly TRBD2 (6 bases). V was pared by 2 bases and J by 4 bases, with 18 bases between. CDR1 and CDR2 from the germline V gene are GTSNPN and SVGIG (reference sequence). CDR3 size: 16 residues. The CDR3 DNA follows: TGTGCCTGGAGTTTCCCCTGGGGGGAGGCAAAAAACATTCAGTACTTC. Its protein product is CAWSFPWGEAKNIQYF.

The V and J genes are TRBV6-4 and TRBJ2-1; 12 nucleotides align to TRBD2. Germline values: CDR1 MRHNA, CDR2 SNTAGT. This CDR3 spans 18 amino acids. Trimming at V came to 2 bases and at J to 4 bases, leaving 9 bases not matched to a gene. CDR3 sequence reads: CASSDLTSGSGPYNEQFF. The CDR3 region has the DNA TGTGCCAGCAGTGACCTGACTAGCGGGAGCGGTCCTTACAATGAGCAGTTCTTC.

The rearrangement links TRBV15 to TRBJ2-7, with TRBD2 identical over 14 bases. The ends lost 3 bases at V and 10 bases at J; junction bases unmatched: 2. CDR1 LNHNV and CDR2 YYDKDF come from the germline V gene (reference sequence). The CDR3 runs to 13 residues. The DNA for the CDR3 is TGTGCCACCAGCAGCGGGACTAGCGGGGGCCAGTACTTC. Amino acid sequence: CATSSGTSGGQYF.

This clone appeared a few times. The chain joins TRBV15 to TRBJ2-3; 7 bases match TRBD1. This CDR3 spans 15 amino acids. Germline-derived CDR1 and CDR2 are LNHNV and YYDKDF (reference sequence). After removal of 4 bases from V and 2 bases from J, the junction contained 6 bases not matched to a gene. CDR3 amino acids: CATSNGTADTDTQYF. The CDR3 region has the DNA TGTGCCACCAGCAACGGGACAGCAGACACAGATACGCAGTATTTT.

In this sample, this clone turned up once. At the DNA level, this CDR3 is encoded by other sequences in the same sample as well. The chain uses TRBV6-5 and TRBJ1-2; possible D gene TRBD1, 6 bases. Trimming shortened V by 6 bases and J by 6 bases, and 11 bases separated the two germline ends. Germline assignment: CDR1 MNHEY and CDR2 SVGAGI. This CDR3 comprises 12 residues. The chain's CDR3 is CASRKQGHGYTF. CDR3 DNA: TGTGCCAGCAGGAAGCAGGGGCATGGCTACACCTTC.

The chain joins TRBV6-4 to TRBJ2-2, with D hard to call. The germline CDR1 and CDR2 sequences are MRHNA and SNTAGT. CDR3 length: 15 residues. Trimming cost V 0 bases and J 1 base, with 6 bases left between them. The CDR3 loop reads CASSDSSRNTGELFF. The CDR3, as DNA: TGTGCCAGCAGTGACTCGTCCCGGAACACCGGGGAGCTGTTTTTT.